This entry features one T cell receptor (beta chain) sequence. The CDR3 extends over 13 amino acids. Germline CDR1 SGHRS, CDR2 YFSETQ. Trimming pared 2 bases from V and 1 base from J, leaving 6 bases between. Authors' data handling: Amplified reference gene primers provided the basis for estimating nucleated cell counts. Sequencing was performed with immunoSEQ multiplex PCR; in TCRdb, only in-frame clones are kept and a portion is missing. Clonal size and the V and J genes are those of that table, whereas D and trimming came from the DNA. Of around 44,000 clones detected, about 90% appear once; the ten largest clones hold around 12%. These data are taken from a study of blood T cell repertoires in COVID-19. Study summary: From the United States, Italy and Spain came samples of acute and convalescent COVID-19. Sample material is recorded as cDNA or gDNA derived from T cells, B-cell-depleted T cells, or PBMCs.

Sequencing used peripheral blood. This receptor was taken from a human donor in a cohort sampled during active COVID-19. V gene TRBV5-1 combines with J gene TRBJ1-1, with D unclear. CDR3 in DNA: TGCGCCAGCAGCTTCCCTCCGAACACTGAAGCTTTCTTT. Translated: CASSFPPNTEAFF.